The rows below give T cell receptor beta chains drawn from one sample of a study of CD8+CD57+ T cells in acquired aplastic anemia. TCRdb re-called the reads through MiXCR, storing one row per CDR3 protein. The sample has about 160,000 distinct CDR3 sequences, around half seen once. The source material was sorted CD4+, CD8+, or CD8+CD57+ T cells (not recorded which) from PBMCs. These receptors came from a human donor with aplastic anemia. Each CDR3 is given with its conserved first and last residue. The D gene is left open where the match is weak. Size is omitted from some rows. Given values are once, few, many or a class for expanded clones.

j_call d_call clone_size v_call cdr3_length cdr3_aa cdr3_nt
TRBJ1-2 NA NA TRBV6-1 17 CASRPPLSSEAGQGYTF TGTGCCAGCAGACCCCCTCTAAGTTCCGAAGCGGGTCAAGGCTACACCTTC
TRBJ1-6 NA NA TRBV10-3 14 CASRSATYNSPLHF TGTGCCAGCAGGTCAGCCACCTATAATTCACCCCTCCACTTT
TRBJ1-1 NA medium-sized TRBV2 13 CASSEYGYLVAFF TGTGCCAGCAGTGAATATGGTTATTTAGTGGCTTTCTTT
TRBJ2-2 NA NA TRBV24-1 15 CATSDTTGRTGELFF TGTGCCACCAGTGATACTACAGGCCGCACCGGGGAGCTGTTTTTT
TRBJ2-7 TRBD1 NA TRBV10-3 13 CAATGTGNYEQYF TGTGCCGCGACCGGGACAGGGAATTACGAGCAGTACTTC
TRBJ2-3 TRBD2 NA TRBV19 16 CASSGYPGGGADTQYF TGTGCCAGTAGCGGGTATCCGGGAGGGGGAGCGGATACGCAGTATTTT
TRBJ2-7 NA many TRBV12-5 15 CASGLSLPPIYEQYF TGTGCTAGTGGTTTGTCCCTTCCCCCCATCTACGAGCAGTACTTC
TRBJ2-7 NA NA TRBV20-1 13 CSARGLVAGEQYF TGCAGTGCTAGAGGTTTAGTTGCCGGCGAGCAGTACTTC
TRBJ2-7 TRBD1 NA TRBV5-4 13 CASSRDRGGEQYF TGTGCCAGCAGTAGGGACAGGGGAGGCGAGCAGTACTTC
TRBJ1-6 TRBD1 few TRBV10-3 16 CAISWTGDINNSPLHF TGTGCCATCAGTTGGACAGGAGACATCAATAATTCACCCCTCCACTTT
TRBJ1-1 TRBD1 NA TRBV12-3/TRBV12-4 17 CASRYYPLTGGASEAFF TGTGCCAGCCGATATTATCCGCTGACAGGGGGCGCGTCTGAAGCTTTCTTT
TRBJ2-5 NA NA TRBV7-9 13 CASSLAIQETQYF TGTGCCAGCAGCTTAGCTATACAAGAGACCCAGTACTTC
TRBJ2-3 NA NA TRBV20-1 14 CSAPSSGWTDTQYF TGCAGTGCTCCCTCTTCCGGTTGGACAGATACGCAGTATTTT